This paragraph reports one T cell receptor beta chain. Profiling relied on immunoSEQ multiplex PCR, and the TCRdb table lists in-frame clones only, not all of them. The repertoire consists of 58,000 or so clones, with 86% occurring once and the leading ten covering 5.1%. The data are from a study of technical replicates of blood from a few donors. Between the trimmed V and J ends, which lost 0 bases and 2 bases, there was a span of 12 bases. This CDR3 has 16 residues. Germline CDR1 reads SGHRS; CDR2 reads YFSETQ. Input material: PBMCs. The clonotype comes from a human donor in good health. Some clones in this sample may be carry-over from other donors' samples. The V and J genes are TRBV5-1 and TRBJ2-4; D is possibly TRBD1 (6 bases). Here the CDR3 DNA reads TGCGCCAGCAGCTTGGAGTTGGGGGCGACCAAAAACATTCAGTACTTC. Residues: CASSLELGATKNIQYF.